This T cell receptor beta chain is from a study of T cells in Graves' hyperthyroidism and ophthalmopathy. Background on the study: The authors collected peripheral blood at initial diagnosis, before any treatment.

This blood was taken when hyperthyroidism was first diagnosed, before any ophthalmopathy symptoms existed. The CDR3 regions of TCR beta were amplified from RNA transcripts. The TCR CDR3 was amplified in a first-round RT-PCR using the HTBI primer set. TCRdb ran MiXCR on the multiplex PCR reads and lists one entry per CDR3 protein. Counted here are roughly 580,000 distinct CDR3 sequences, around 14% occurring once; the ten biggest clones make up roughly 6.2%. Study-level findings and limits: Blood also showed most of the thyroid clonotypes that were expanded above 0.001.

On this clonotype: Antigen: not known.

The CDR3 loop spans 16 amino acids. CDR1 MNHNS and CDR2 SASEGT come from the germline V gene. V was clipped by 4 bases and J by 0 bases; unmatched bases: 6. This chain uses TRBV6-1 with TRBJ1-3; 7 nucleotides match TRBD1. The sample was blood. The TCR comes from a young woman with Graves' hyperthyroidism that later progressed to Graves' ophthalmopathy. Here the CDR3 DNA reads TGTGCCAGCAGTGCCGGACAGGCGCGCTCTGGAAACACCATATATTTT. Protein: CASSAGQARSGNTIYF.